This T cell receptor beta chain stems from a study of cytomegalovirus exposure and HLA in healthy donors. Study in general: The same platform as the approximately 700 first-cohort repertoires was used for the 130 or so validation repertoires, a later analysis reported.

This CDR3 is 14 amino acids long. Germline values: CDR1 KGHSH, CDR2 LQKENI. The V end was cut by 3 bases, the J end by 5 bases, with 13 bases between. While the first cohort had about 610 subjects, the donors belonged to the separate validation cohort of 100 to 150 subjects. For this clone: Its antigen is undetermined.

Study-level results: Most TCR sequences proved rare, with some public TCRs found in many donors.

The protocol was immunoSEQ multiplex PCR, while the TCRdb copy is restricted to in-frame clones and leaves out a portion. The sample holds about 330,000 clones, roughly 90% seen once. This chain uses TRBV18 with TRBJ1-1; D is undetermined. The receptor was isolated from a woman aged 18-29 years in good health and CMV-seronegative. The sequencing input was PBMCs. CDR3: CASSPPGSGTEAFF. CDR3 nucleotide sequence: TGTGCCAGCTCACCGCCAGGCTCGGGGACTGAAGCTTTCTTT.